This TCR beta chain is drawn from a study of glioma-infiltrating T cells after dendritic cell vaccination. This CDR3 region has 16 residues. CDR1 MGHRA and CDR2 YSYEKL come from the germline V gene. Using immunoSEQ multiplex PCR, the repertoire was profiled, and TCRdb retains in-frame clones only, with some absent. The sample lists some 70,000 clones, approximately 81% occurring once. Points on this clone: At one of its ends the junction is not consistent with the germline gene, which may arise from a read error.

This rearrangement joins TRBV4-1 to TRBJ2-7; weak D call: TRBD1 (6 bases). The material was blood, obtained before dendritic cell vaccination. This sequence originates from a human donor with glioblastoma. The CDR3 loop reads CASSQDPSGADYEQYF. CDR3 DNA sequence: TGTGCCAGCAGCCAAGACCCCTCAGGGGCAGACTACGAGCAGTACTTC.